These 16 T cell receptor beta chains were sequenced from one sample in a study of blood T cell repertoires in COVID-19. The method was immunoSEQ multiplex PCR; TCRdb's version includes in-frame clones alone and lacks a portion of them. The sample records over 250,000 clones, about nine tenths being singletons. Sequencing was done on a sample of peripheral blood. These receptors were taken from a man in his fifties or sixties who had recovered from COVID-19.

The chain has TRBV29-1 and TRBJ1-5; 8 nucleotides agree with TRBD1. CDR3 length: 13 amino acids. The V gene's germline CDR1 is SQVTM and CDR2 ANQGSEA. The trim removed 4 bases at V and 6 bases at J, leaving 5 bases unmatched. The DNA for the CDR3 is TGCAGCGTTGGAGGACAGGGTAGTCAGCCCCAGCATTTT. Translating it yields CSVGGQGSQPQHF.

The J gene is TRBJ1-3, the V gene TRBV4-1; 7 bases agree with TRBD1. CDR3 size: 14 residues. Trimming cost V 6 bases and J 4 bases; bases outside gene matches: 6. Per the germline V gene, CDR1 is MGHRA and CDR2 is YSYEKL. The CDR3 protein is CASRQQGLGNTIYF. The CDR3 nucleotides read TGCGCCAGCAGGCAACAGGGGCTCGGAAACACCATATATTTT.

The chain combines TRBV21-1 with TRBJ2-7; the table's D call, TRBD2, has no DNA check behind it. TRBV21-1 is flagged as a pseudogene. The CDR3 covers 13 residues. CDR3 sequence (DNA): TGTGCCAGCTCCCCTAGCGGACCCTACGAGCAGTACTTC. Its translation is CASSPSGPYEQYF.

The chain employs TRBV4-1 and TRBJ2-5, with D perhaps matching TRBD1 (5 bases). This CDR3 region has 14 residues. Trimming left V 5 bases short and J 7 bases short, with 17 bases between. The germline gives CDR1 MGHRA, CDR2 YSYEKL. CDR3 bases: TGCGCCAGCAGCGGCCAGGGCCCTGATAGGACCCAGTACTTC. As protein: CASSGQGPDRTQYF.

The CDR3 spells CASSYWAGGSQETQYF. The CDR3 bases are TGTGCCAGCAGTTACTGGGCGGGGGGATCCCAAGAGACCCAGTACTTC. The J gene is TRBJ2-5, the V gene TRBV6-6; 8 nucleotides match TRBD2. The ends lost 1 base at V and 1 base at J; junction bases unmatched: 5. CDR3 length equals 16 residues. CDR1 is MNHNY and CDR2 is SVGAGI in the germline V gene (reference sequence).

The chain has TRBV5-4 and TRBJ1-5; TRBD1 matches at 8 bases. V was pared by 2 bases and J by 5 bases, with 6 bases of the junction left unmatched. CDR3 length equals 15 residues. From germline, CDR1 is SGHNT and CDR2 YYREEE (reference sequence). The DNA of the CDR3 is TGTGCCAGCAGCTTCGGCCAGGGGGCCGATCAGCCCCAGCATTTT. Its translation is CASSFGQGADQPQHF.

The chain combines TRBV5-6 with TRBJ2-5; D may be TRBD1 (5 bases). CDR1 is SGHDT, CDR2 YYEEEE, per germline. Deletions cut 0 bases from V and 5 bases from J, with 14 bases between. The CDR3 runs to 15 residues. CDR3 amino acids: CASSLAGQGGETQYF. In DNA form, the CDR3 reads TGTGCCAGCAGCTTGGCCGGGCAGGGTGGGGAGACCCAGTACTTC.

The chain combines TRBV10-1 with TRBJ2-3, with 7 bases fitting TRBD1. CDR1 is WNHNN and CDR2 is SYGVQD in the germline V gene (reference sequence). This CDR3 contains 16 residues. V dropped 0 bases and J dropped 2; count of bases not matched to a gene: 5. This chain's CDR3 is CASSESDRPNTDTQYF. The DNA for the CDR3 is TGCGCCAGCAGTGAGTCGGACAGGCCTAACACAGATACGCAGTATTTT.

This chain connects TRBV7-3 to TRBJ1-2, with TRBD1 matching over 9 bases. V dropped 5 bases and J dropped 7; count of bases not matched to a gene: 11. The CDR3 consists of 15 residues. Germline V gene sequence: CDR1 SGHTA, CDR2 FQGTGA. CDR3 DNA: TGTGCCAGCAGCACCGGACAGGGGAGAAGAGCTGGCTACACCTTC. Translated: CASSTGQGRRAGYTF.

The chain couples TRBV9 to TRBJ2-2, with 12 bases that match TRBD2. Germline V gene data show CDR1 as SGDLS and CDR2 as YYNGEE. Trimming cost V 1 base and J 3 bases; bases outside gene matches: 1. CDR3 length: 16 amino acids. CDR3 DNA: TGTGCCAGCAGCGTACTAGCGGGGGGGCACACCGGGGAGCTGTTTTTT. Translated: CASSVLAGGHTGELFF.

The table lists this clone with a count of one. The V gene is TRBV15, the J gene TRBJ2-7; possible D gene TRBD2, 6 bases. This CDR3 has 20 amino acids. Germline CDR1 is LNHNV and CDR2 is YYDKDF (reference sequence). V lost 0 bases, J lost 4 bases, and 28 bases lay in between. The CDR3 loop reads CATSRDRSAGTNPWSYEQYF. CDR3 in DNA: TGTGCCACCAGCAGAGATCGTTCGGCGGGAACCAACCCATGGTCTTACGAGCAGTACTTC.

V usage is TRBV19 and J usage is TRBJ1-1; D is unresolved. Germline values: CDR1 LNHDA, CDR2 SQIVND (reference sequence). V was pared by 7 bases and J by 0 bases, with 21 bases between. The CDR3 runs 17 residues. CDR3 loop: CASTPRRSGTLNTEAFF. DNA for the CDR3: TGTGCCAGTACTCCCAGGCGATCAGGCACTCTGAACACTGAAGCTTTCTTT.

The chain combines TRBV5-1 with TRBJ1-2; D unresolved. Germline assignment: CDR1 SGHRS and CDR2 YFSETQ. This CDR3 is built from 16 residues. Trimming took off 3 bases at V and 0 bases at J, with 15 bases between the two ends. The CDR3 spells CASSSPFLDPNYGYTF. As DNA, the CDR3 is TGCGCCAGCAGCTCGCCCTTCCTAGATCCTAACTATGGCTACACCTTC.

CDR3 loop: CASSIGRAEAFF. DNA of the CDR3: TGTGCCAGTAGTATAGGCAGGGCGGAAGCTTTCTTT. This rearrangement joins TRBV19 to TRBJ1-1; D is perhaps TRBD1 (5 bases). Germline CDR1 is LNHDA and CDR2 is SQIVND (reference sequence). There are 12 residues in the CDR3. V was pared by 1 base and J by 8 bases, with 8 bases between.

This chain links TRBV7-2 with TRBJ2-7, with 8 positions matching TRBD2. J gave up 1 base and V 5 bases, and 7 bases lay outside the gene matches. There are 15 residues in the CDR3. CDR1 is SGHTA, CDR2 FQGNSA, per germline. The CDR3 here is CASSHRAGGSYEQYF. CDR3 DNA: TGTGCCAGCAGCCACCGGGCGGGGGGATCCTACGAGCAGTACTTC.

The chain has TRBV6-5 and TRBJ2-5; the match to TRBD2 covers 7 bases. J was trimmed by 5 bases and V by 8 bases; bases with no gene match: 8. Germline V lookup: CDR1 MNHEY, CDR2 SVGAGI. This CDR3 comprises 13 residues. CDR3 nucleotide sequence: TGTGCCAGCGGGAGGGGAGGTAGGGAGACCCAGTACTTC. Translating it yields CASGRGGRETQYF.